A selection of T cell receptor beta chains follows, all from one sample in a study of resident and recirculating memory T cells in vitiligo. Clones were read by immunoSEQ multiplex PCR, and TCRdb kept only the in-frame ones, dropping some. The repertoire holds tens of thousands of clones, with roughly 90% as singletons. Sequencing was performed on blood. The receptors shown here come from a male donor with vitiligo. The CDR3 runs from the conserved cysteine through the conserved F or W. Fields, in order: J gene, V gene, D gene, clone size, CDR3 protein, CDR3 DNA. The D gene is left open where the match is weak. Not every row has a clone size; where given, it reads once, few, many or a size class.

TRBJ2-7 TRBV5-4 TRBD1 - CASSLDRDRGYEQYF TGTGCCAGCAGCTTGGACCGGGACAGGGGATACGAGCAGTACTTC
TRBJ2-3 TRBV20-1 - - CSARGDTQYF TGCAGTGCTCGGGGGGATACGCAGTATTTT
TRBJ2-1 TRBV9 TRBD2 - CASSVLAGGYYNEQFF TGTGCCAGCAGCGTACTAGCGGGGGGCTACTACAATGAGCAGTTCTTC
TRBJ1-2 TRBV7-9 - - CASSLEGRADGYTF TGTGCCAGCAGCTTAGAAGGCAGGGCGGATGGCTACACCTTC
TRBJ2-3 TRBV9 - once CASSVLDTQYF TGTGCCAGCAGCGTACTGGATACGCAGTATTTT
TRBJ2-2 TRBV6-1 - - CASVHGSDNTGELFF TGTGCCAGCGTCCACGGGTCCGACAACACCGGGGAGCTGTTTTTT
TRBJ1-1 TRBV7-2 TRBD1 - CASSLMTGGRLGTEAFF TGTGCCAGCAGCTTAATGACAGGGGGAAGGTTGGGCACTGAAGCTTTCTTT
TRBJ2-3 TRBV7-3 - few CASSSRLVSTDTQYF TGTGCCAGCAGCTCCAGACTAGTAAGCACAGATACGCAGTATTTT
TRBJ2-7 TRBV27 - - CASSFGGNPYEQYF TGTGCCAGCAGCTTCGGGGGAAACCCCTACGAGCAGTACTTC
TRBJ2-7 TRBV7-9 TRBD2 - CASSPTSGGPSYEQYF TGTGCCAGCAGCCCGACTAGCGGGGGGCCGTCCTACGAGCAGTACTTC
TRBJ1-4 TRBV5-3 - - CAMLRGSGNEKLFF TGTGCCATGCTCAGGGGTTCGGGGAATGAAAAACTGTTTTTT
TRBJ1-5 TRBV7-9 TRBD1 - CASSSGTGESQPQHF TGTGCCAGCAGCTCCGGGACAGGGGAAAGTCAGCCCCAGCATTTT
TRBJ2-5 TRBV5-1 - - CASSFSGASETQYF TGCGCCAGCAGCTTTTCAGGGGCCTCAGAGACCCAGTACTTC
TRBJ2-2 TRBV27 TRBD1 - CASSLSTGGNTGELFF TGTGCCAGCAGTTTATCGACAGGGGGAAACACCGGGGAGCTGTTTTTT
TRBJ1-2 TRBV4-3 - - CASSPVATNYGYTF TGCGCCAGCAGCCCCGTCGCCACAAACTATGGCTACACCTTC
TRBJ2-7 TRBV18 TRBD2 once CASSRPGLAGGSYEQYF TGTGCCAGCTCACGCCCCGGACTAGCGGGGGGGTCCTACGAGCAGTACTTC
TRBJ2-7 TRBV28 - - CASSPDRNEQYF TGTGCCAGCAGCCCCGACAGAAACGAGCAGTACTTC
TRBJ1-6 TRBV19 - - CASSPTLSRDNSPLHF TGTGCCAGTAGTCCCACCTTAAGCAGGGATAATTCACCCCTCCACTTT
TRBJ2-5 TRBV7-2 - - CASSARRGRRETQYF TGTGCCAGCAGCGCCCGGAGGGGGCGCAGGGAGACCCAGTACTTC
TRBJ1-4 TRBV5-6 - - CASSFGLPRGKLFF TGTGCCAGCAGCTTTGGACTGCCCAGGGGAAAACTGTTTTTT
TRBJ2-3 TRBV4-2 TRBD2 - CASSQVGSGGADTQYF TGTGCCAGCAGCCAAGTTGGTAGCGGGGGGGCAGATACGCAGTATTTT
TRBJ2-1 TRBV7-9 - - CASSLARRDNEQFF TGTGCCAGCAGCTTAGCCCGACGGGACAATGAGCAGTTCTTC
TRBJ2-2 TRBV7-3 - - CASSPVPGSDTGELFF TGTGCCAGCAGCCCAGTCCCAGGATCGGATACCGGGGAGCTGTTTTTT
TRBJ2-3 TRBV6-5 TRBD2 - CASSYSGGGSADTQYF TGTGCCAGCAGTTACTCGGGCGGGGGGAGTGCAGATACGCAGTATTTT
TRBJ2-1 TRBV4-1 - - CASNSQWTASNEQFF TGCGCCAGCAACTCCCAGTGGACAGCCTCCAATGAGCAGTTCTTC
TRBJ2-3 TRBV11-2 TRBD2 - CASSLGAGGTTDTQYF TGTGCCAGCAGCTTAGGAGCGGGGGGCACCACAGATACGCAGTATTTT
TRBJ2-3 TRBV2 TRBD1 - CASIGTGDLTDTQYF TGTGCCAGCATCGGCACAGGGGACCTCACAGATACGCAGTATTTT
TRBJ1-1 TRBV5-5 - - CASRGRGEGGANTEAFF TGTGCCAGCAGGGGGAGGGGCGAAGGGGGTGCGAACACTGAAGCTTTCTTT
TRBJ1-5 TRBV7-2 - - CASSLEEGQPQHF TGTGCCAGCAGCTTGGAGGAGGGACAGCCCCAGCATTTT
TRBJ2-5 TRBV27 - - CASQGQALGRETQYF TGTGCCAGTCAGGGGCAGGCCTTGGGTAGGGAGACCCAGTACTTC
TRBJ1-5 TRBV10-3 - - CAISADSSNQPQHF TGTGCCATCAGCGCTGACAGTAGCAATCAGCCCCAGCATTTT
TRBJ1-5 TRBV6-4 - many CASSPRGGNQPQHF TGTGCCAGCAGTCCGCGGGGGGGGAATCAGCCCCAGCATTTT
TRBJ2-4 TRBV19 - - CASSMNEGMGGNIQYF TGTGCCAGTAGTATGAATGAGGGGATGGGGGGAAACATTCAGTACTTC
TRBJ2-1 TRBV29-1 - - CSAAIQAQGNEQFF TGCAGCGCCGCCATTCAGGCCCAGGGTAATGAGCAGTTCTTC
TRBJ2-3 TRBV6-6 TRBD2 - CASSYLAGLADTQYF TGTGCCAGCAGTTACTTAGCGGGGTTGGCAGATACGCAGTATTTT
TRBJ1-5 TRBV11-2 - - CASSLDPSPRVQPQHF TGTGCCAGCAGCTTAGATCCTAGCCCACGAGTACAGCCCCAGCATTTT
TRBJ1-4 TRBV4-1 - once CASSQLHRTNEKLFF TGCGCCAGCAGCCAGTTACACAGAACTAATGAAAAACTGTTTTTT
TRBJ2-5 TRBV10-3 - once CAINRRGPQETQYF TGTGCCATCAACCGACGGGGTCCACAAGAGACCCAGTACTTC
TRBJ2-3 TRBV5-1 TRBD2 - CASSVGGGLDDTQYF TGCGCCAGCAGCGTGGGCGGGGGTTTAGACGATACGCAGTATTTT
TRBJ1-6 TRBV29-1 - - CSVGEYSPLHF TGCAGCGTCGGGGAGTATTCACCCCTCCACTTT
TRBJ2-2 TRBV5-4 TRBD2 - CASSEGLAVTGELFF TGTGCCAGCAGCGAGGGACTAGCGGTCACCGGGGAGCTGTTTTTT
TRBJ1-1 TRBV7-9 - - CASSLAVGGYTEAFF TGTGCCAGCAGCTTAGCCGTGGGGGGGTACACTGAAGCTTTCTTT
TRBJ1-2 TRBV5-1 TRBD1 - CASSSENTRGHGYTF TGCGCCAGCAGCTCCGAGAACACGAGGGGGCATGGCTACACCTTC
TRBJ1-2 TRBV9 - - CASSVLEVQGYYEGYTF TGTGCCAGCAGCGTACTGGAAGTACAGGGCTACTACGAGGGCTACACCTTC
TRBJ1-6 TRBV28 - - CASSTSQGRNSPLHF TGTGCCAGCAGTACTTCACAGGGCCGGAATTCACCCCTCCACTTT
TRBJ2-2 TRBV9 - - CASSVAAERTLNTGELFF TGTGCCAGCAGCGTAGCCGCGGAGCGGACTTTGAACACCGGGGAGCTGTTTTTT
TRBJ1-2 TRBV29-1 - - CSVRTSLYGYTF TGCAGCGTCCGGACATCCCTCTATGGCTACACCTTC
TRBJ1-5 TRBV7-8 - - CASSSRGEDLGRQPQHF TGTGCCAGCAGCTCCCGGGGGGAAGACTTGGGGCGTCAGCCCCAGCATTTT
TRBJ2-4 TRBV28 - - CASSLLAGAKNIQYF TGTGCCAGCAGTTTATTAGCCGGAGCCAAAAACATTCAGTACTTC
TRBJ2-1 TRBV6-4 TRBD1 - CASSVTGEGNEQFF TGTGCCAGCAGTGTGACAGGGGAAGGCAATGAGCAGTTCTTC
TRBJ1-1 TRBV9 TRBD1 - CASSEQGANTEAFF TGTGCCAGCAGCGAACAGGGGGCGAACACTGAAGCTTTCTTT
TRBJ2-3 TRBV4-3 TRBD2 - CASSQEVAGATYTQYF TGCGCCAGCAGCCAAGAGGTAGCGGGGGCCACGTATACGCAGTATTTT
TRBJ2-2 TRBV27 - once CASRLRRGTGELFF TGTGCCAGCAGGCTGAGGAGAGGCACCGGGGAGCTGTTTTTT
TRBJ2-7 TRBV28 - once CASSLPRVGSYEQYF TGTGCCAGCAGTTTACCCAGGGTTGGCTCCTACGAGCAGTACTTC
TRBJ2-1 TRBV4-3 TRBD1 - CASSQEGQANNEQFF TGCGCCAGCAGCCAAGAGGGACAGGCCAACAATGAGCAGTTCTTC